This T cell receptor (beta chain) was captured in a study of beta chain features in type 1 diabetes. This clone showed up just a few times. Its matching antigen is unknown. Isolation of CD4+ naive, central memory, regulatory and stem cell-like memory cells was achieved by sorting via CD45RO/CCR7/CD25/CD127/CD95/CD27. General observations from the study: These data did not resolve whether HLA type affects TCRB rearrangement.

Reverse transcribing all isolated RNA meant expressed TCRB transcripts were sequenced. This table comes from immunoSEQ multiplex PCR, and its TCRdb copy is limited to in-frame clones, with some not included. The table lists about 900,000 clones, 15% to 20% of them singletons. This TCR was sampled from a woman younger than 35 in good health. The sequencing input was naive CD4+ T cells from blood.

The CDR3 region has the DNA TGTGCCAGCAGCTTAGGTATTAGCCCAAGTCACGAGCAGTACTTC. Translating gives CASSLGISPSHEQYF. V is TRBV7-9 and J is TRBJ2-7; D unresolved. Trimming pared 1 base from V and 5 bases from J, leaving 15 bases between. Germline V gene lookup returns CDR1 SEHNR and CDR2 FQNEAQ (reference sequence). CDR3 length: 15 residues. Complete variable domain (other parts from reference TRBV7-9 and TRBJ2-7): DTGVSQNPRHKITKRGQNVTFRCDPISEHNRLYWYRQTLGQGPEFLTYFQNEAQLEKSRLLSDRFSAERPKGSFSTLEIQRTEQGDSAMYLCASSLGISPSHEQYFGPGTRLTVT.